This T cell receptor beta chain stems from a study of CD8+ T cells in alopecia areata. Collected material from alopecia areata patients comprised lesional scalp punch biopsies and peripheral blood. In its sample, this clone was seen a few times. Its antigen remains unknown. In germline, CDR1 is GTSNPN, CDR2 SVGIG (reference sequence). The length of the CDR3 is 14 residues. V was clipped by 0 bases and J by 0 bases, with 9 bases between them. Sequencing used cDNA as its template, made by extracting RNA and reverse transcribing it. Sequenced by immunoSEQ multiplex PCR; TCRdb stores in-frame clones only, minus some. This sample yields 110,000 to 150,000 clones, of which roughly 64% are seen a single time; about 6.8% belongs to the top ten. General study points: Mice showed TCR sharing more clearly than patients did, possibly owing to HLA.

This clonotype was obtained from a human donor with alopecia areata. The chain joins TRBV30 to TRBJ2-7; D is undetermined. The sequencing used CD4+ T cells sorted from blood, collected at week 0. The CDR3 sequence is CAWSVSAISYEQYF. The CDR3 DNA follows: TGTGCCTGGAGTGTGTCAGCGATCTCCTACGAGCAGTACTTC.